This T cell receptor (beta chain) is from a study of blood T cell repertoires in COVID-19. Study in general: The United States, Italy and Spain provided the acute and convalescent COVID-19 samples.

Produced via immunoSEQ multiplex PCR; TCRdb's table is partial and in-frame only. The table records a few hundred thousand clones, about 83% of them present only once. CDR3 length: 16 amino acids. From germline, CDR1 is LGHNA and CDR2 YSLEER. Trimming pared 4 bases from V and 8 bases from J, leaving 20 bases between. Sequencing input: peripheral blood. The chain joins TRBV4-3 to TRBJ1-4; no definite D call. This TCR derives from a woman aged 45 to 65 with acute or convalescent COVID-19. CDR3 loop: CASSRSVSPNGEKLFF. DNA for the CDR3: TGCGCCAGCAGCCGTAGTGTGTCACCTAACGGGGAAAAACTGTTTTTT.